Following are 21 T cell receptor beta chains from one sample sequenced in a study of blood T cell repertoires in COVID-19. The protocol was immunoSEQ multiplex PCR, while the TCRdb copy is restricted to in-frame clones and leaves out a portion. The sample lists tens of thousands of clones; roughly 86% were seen once. The sequenced material came from peripheral blood. All receptors come from a man aged 50-60 years with active or convalescent COVID-19.

V usage is TRBV5-4 and J usage is TRBJ2-3; 8 nucleotides line up with TRBD2. V dropped 0 bases and J dropped 3; count of bases not matched to a gene: 3. Germline CDR1 is SGHNT and CDR2 is YYREEE (reference sequence). The CDR3 spans 15 residues. Written as DNA, the CDR3 is TGTGCCAGCAGCTTGGACCAGCGGGGGACAGATACGCAGTATTTT. Protein sequence: CASSLDQRGTDTQYF.

The chain uses TRBV6-6 and TRBJ1-1, with unresolved D. The V end lost 7 bases, the J end lost 4 bases, and 13 bases lay between the germline ends. There are 13 residues in the CDR3. CDR1 is MNHNY and CDR2 is SVGAGI in the germline V gene (reference sequence). The CDR3 DNA is TGTGCCAGCACGCCCCTCTCCGGCACTGAAGCTTTCTTT. Its protein product is CASTPLSGTEAFF.

The chain uses TRBV18 and TRBJ2-2, with D possibly matching TRBD2 (5 bases). V shed 6 bases and J shed 7 bases, with 18 bases lying between them. Germline lookup yields CDR1 KGHSH and CDR2 LQKENI. This CDR3 has 15 residues. CDR3 in amino acids: CASSAEEVRGGELFF. The CDR3 coding sequence is TGTGCCAGCTCTGCAGAGGAGGTCCGTGGCGGGGAGCTGTTTTTT. The whole variable domain, filled in from reference TRBV18 and TRBJ2-2, reads NAGVMQNPRHLVRRRGQEARLRCSPMKGHSHVYWYRQLPEEGLKFMVYLQKENIIDESGMPKERFSAEFPKEGPSILRIQQVVRGDSAAYFCASSAEEVRGGELFFGEGSRLTVL.

The rearrangement links TRBV11-2 to TRBJ2-7; D is unresolved. Deletions cut 1 base from V and 3 bases from J, with 10 bases between. This CDR3 spans 14 amino acids. Germline CDR1 SGHAT, CDR2 FQNNGV. This chain's CDR3 is CASSLGRGFYEQYV. In nucleotides, the CDR3 is TGTGCCAGCAGCTTAGGGAGAGGTTTCTACGAGCAGTACGTC.

This clone has more than one count but fewer than ten. V gene TRBV20-1 combines with J gene TRBJ1-1; 8 nucleotides agree with TRBD1. The CDR3 has 14 amino acids. Germline V CDR1 and CDR2: DFQATT, SNEGSKA (reference sequence). Unmatched junction bases numbered 8, after V lost 3 bases and J lost 5 bases. The CDR3 region has the DNA TGCAGTGCTAGTGCGCAGGGGGCGCGAACTGAAGCTTTCTTT. This gives the protein CSASAQGARTEAFF.

The chain has TRBV29-1 and TRBJ2-6, with TRBD1 matching over 10 bases. Germline V gives CDR1 SQVTM, CDR2 ANQGSEA. J lost 4 bases, V lost 1 base, and 4 bases had no gene match. CDR3 length: 16 residues. CDR3 protein: CSVEGQGAKGANVLTF. The DNA of the CDR3 is TGCAGCGTTGAAGGACAGGGGGCTAAAGGGGCCAACGTCCTGACTTTC.

J is TRBJ1-4 and V is TRBV5-1; D is possibly TRBD1 (6 bases). CDR3 length: 15 residues. Germline loops: CDR1 SGHRS, CDR2 YFSETQ. Trimming removed 6 bases at V and 2 bases at J, with 14 bases between. The DNA for the CDR3 is TGCGCCAGCAAAAAGGGTGGACAGACTAATGAAAAACTGTTTTTT. Amino acids: CASKKGGQTNEKLFF.

This rearrangement joins TRBV5-4 to TRBJ2-7; 8 nucleotides line up with TRBD2. The CDR3 totals 14 residues. The germline V gene has CDR1 SGHNT and CDR2 YYREEE (reference sequence). Losses at the gene ends were 0 bases for V and 5 bases for J; bases not matched to a gene: 4. CDR3 sequence (DNA): TGTGCCAGCAGCTTGGCCGGGGGGGACCACGAGCAGTACTTC. Translation: CASSLAGGDHEQYF.

The CDR3 protein is CASSYSTGSGELFF. The CDR3 DNA reads as TGTGCCAGCAGTTACTCGACGGGGAGCGGGGAGCTGTTTTTT. The J gene is TRBJ2-2, the V gene TRBV6-6; D is possibly TRBD2 (5 bases). The V and J ends lost 0 bases and 7 bases respectively, with 9 bases between them. The CDR3 length is 14 residues. CDR1 MNHNY and CDR2 SVGAGI come from the germline V gene (reference sequence).

This clone appeared a few times. J is TRBJ1-1 and V is TRBV2; possibly TRBD1 for D (5 bases). This CDR3 spans 13 amino acids. The ends were cut back, 10 bases at V and 7 bases at J, with 19 bases in the middle. The germline V gene has CDR1 SNHLY and CDR2 FYNNEI. CDR3 DNA sequence: TGTGCCACCCGGCGGGGGGAGGAAAATGAAGCTTTCTTT. This codes for CATRRGEENEAFF. Full variable domain (outside the CDR3, taken from reference TRBV2 and TRBJ1-1): EPEVTQTPSHQVTQMGQEVILRCVPISNHLYFYWYRQILGQKVEFLVSFYNNEISEKSEIFDDQFSVERPDGSNFTLKIRSTKLEDSAMYFCATRRGEENEAFFGQGTRLTVV.

V usage is TRBV19 and J usage is TRBJ2-7; D gene uncertain. Trimming cost V 0 bases and J 4 bases, with 19 bases left between them. Germline-derived CDR1 and CDR2 are LNHDA and SQIVND (reference sequence). The CDR3 loop spans 17 amino acids. CDR3 sequence (DNA): TGTGCCAGTAGTATAGAGTACCGGGTGGATTCTTTGTACGAGCAGTACTTC. Amino acid sequence: CASSIEYRVDSLYEQYF.

V gene TRBV13 combines with J gene TRBJ1-2; TRBD1 matches at 8 bases. The CDR3 has 12 amino acids. V dropped 6 bases and J dropped 7; count of bases not matched to a gene: 4. Germline V gene data show CDR1 as PRHDT and CDR2 as FYEKMQ (reference sequence). The CDR3 here is CASRQGGSGYTF. CDR3 nucleotide sequence: TGTGCCAGCAGACAGGGGGGTTCTGGCTACACCTTC.

This clone appeared once. The chain combines TRBV11-2 with TRBJ1-1; TRBD1 matches 7 bases. The CDR3 runs to 13 residues. The V segment lost 4 bases and the J segment 4 bases; nucleotides outside the gene matches: 3. Germline V gene sequence: CDR1 SGHAT, CDR2 FQNNGV. As DNA, the CDR3 is TGTGCCAGCAGCTCCGACAGGGCCACTGAAGCTTTCTTT. Its protein product is CASSSDRATEAFF.

Remarks on this clone: Other DNA sequences in the same sample also yield this CDR3. The chain is built from TRBV19 and TRBJ2-5; 10 positions agree with TRBD1. Germline values: CDR1 LNHDA, CDR2 SQIVND (reference sequence). The CDR3 is 14 residues long. J was trimmed by 5 bases and V by 5 bases; bases with no gene match: 5. The CDR3 protein is CASSSGQGGETQYF. CDR3 nucleotide sequence: TGTGCCAGTAGTTCCGGACAGGGGGGGGAGACCCAGTACTTC.

The gene calls are TRBV7-2 and TRBJ2-7; 7 bases align to TRBD2. Germline CDR1 and CDR2: SGHTA and FQGNSA. With 6 bases clipped from V and 0 bases from J, the junction kept 5 bases outside the gene matches. The CDR3 extends over 14 amino acids. The CDR3 sequence: CASSFGGTSYEQYF. CDR3 DNA: TGTGCCAGCAGTTTCGGGGGGACCTCCTACGAGCAGTACTTC.

The chain has TRBV19 and TRBJ1-5; 8 bases are a match to TRBD1. The CDR3 sequence is 15 residues long. Germline lookup yields CDR1 LNHDA and CDR2 SQIVND (reference sequence). The V and J ends lost 4 bases and 2 bases, in that order; junction bases with no gene match: 4. The CDR3 sequence: CASSRVQGGNQPQHF. CDR3 nucleotides: TGTGCCAGTAGTAGGGTACAGGGGGGCAATCAGCCCCAGCATTTT.

This clone was counted a few times. This rearrangement joins TRBV5-6 to TRBJ2-7, with 10 bases identical to TRBD1. CDR3 length: 14 amino acids. Trimming removed 4 bases from V and 2 bases from J; junction bases left unmatched: 3. CDR1 and CDR2 from the germline V gene are SGHDT and YYEEEE. CDR3 amino acids: CASSRGQGTYEQYV. The CDR3 nucleotides read TGTGCCAGCAGCCGGGGACAGGGGACCTACGAGCAGTACGTC.

This chain joins TRBV29-1 and TRBJ2-5, with D possibly matching TRBD1 (5 bases). CDR1 is SQVTM and CDR2 is ANQGSEA in the germline V gene. The ends were cut back, 8 bases at V and 4 bases at J, with 20 bases in the middle. The CDR3 is 14 amino acids. CDR3 DNA sequence: TGCAGCCTGTTGATTAGGGGTCTGAGAGAGACCCAGTACTTC. Protein sequence: CSLLIRGLRETQYF. Full variable domain (remainder filled in from reference TRBV29-1 and TRBJ2-5): SAVISQKPSRDICQRGTSLTIQCQVDSQVTMMFWYRQQPGQSLTLIATANQGSEATYESGFVIDKFPISRPNLTFSTLTVSNMSPEDSSIYLCSLLIRGLRETQYFGPGTRLLVL.

The DNA for the CDR3 is TGTGCCAGCAGCTTAGCGTATGGGGGCGCGAACGAGCAGTACTTC. It encodes CASSLAYGGANEQYF. The V call is TRBV7-2, the J call TRBJ2-7; possibly TRBD1 for D (6 bases). Between the trimmed V and J ends, which lost 0 bases and 5 bases, there was a span of 14 bases. CDR3 length equals 15 residues. Germline assignment: CDR1 SGHTA and CDR2 FQGNSA.

In this sample, this clone turned up once. The V call is TRBV24-1, the J call TRBJ2-6; D unclear. Trimming removed 6 bases from V and 0 bases from J, with 5 bases in between. CDR1 is KGHDR and CDR2 is SFDVKD in the germline V gene. The CDR3 totals 14 residues. The CDR3 nucleotides are TGTGCCACCAGTCAAAACTCTGGGGCCAACGTCCTGACTTTC. Its protein is CATSQNSGANVLTF.

The chain is built from TRBV10-3 and TRBJ2-5; 9 bases are a match to TRBD2. Unmatched junction bases numbered 9, after V lost 3 bases and J lost 10 bases. CDR1 ENHRY and CDR2 SYGVKD come from the germline V gene. This CDR3 has 14 residues. CDR3 in amino acids: CAISELAGQGGQYF. CDR3 coding DNA: TGTGCCATCAGTGAACTAGCGGGCCAAGGAGGCCAGTACTTC.